Below, 25 T cell receptor beta chains from the same sample are listed, as sequenced in a study of B cell selection in AIRE deficiency. Produced via immunoSEQ multiplex PCR; TCRdb's table is partial and in-frame only. Of 20,000 to 25,000 clones listed, about 94% are singletons. Regulatory T cells were sorted as CD4+CD25hiCD127low/negative cells. Sequenced: Tregs sorted from PBMCs. These receptors originate from a human donor with AIRE deficiency.

The chain has TRBV6-1 and TRBJ2-5; D remains ambiguous. This CDR3 has 12 amino acids. Trimming removed 4 bases from V and 2 bases from J, with 5 bases in between. The germline V gene encodes CDR1 MNHNS and CDR2 SASEGT. The CDR3 DNA reads TGTGCCAGCAGTGGAGGTCAAGAGACCCAGTACTTC. It encodes CASSGGQETQYF.

This chain connects TRBV30 to TRBJ2-5; possibly TRBD1 for D (6 bases). The V gene lost 1 base and the J gene lost 8 bases, with 11 bases spanning the gap. The CDR3 extends over 12 amino acids. Germline-derived CDR1 and CDR2 are GTSNPN and SVGIG (reference sequence). CDR3: CAWSARGRTQYF. CDR3 in DNA: TGTGCCTGGAGTGCGAGGGGGAGAACCCAGTACTTC.

The J gene is TRBJ2-7, the V gene TRBV5-1; maybe TRBD1 (5 bases). The CDR3 length is 13 residues. Between the trimmed V and J ends, which lost 0 bases and 6 bases, there was a span of 10 bases. Germline loops: CDR1 SGHRS, CDR2 YFSETQ. CDR3 region: CASSLAGSIEQYF. The CDR3 DNA sequence: TGCGCCAGCAGCTTGGCAGGGTCGATCGAGCAGTACTTC.

The chain joins TRBV7-9 to TRBJ1-1, with D unresolved. CDR1 SEHNR and CDR2 FQNEAQ come from the germline V gene (reference sequence). V dropped 6 bases and J dropped 8 bases, with 13 bases sitting between them. The CDR3 contains 12 residues. The CDR3 protein is CASSHFGGEAFF. CDR3 nucleotide sequence: TGTGCCAGCAGTCATTTTGGCGGAGAAGCTTTCTTT.

The chain recombines TRBV28 with TRBJ1-5, with 9 bases lining up with TRBD1. Trimming cost V 5 bases and J 5 bases; bases outside gene matches: 10. The germline V gene has CDR1 MDHEN and CDR2 SYDVKM. The CDR3 sequence is 16 residues long. The CDR3 sequence: CASSPRDRAQYQPQHF. In DNA, the CDR3 is TGTGCCAGCAGTCCCCGGGACAGGGCCCAGTATCAGCCCCAGCATTTT.

V is TRBV28 and J is TRBJ1-1; TRBD1 agrees at 9 bases. Germline-derived CDR1 and CDR2 are MDHEN and SYDVKM. The CDR3 covers 14 residues. The V gene end was trimmed by 6 bases and the J gene end by 10 bases; junction bases not matched to a gene: 12. For the CDR3, the DNA is TGTGCCAGCAGCAATTCGGGACAGGGTGTAACAGCTTTCTTT. Its protein is CASSNSGQGVTAFF.

The rearrangement links TRBV7-2 to TRBJ1-2; D gene ambiguous. Germline V lookup: CDR1 SGHTA, CDR2 FQGNSA. This CDR3 is 13 amino acids long. Trimming removed 0 bases from V and 2 bases from J, with 4 bases in between. The CDR3 DNA reads as TGTGCCAGCAGCTTAGCAGGAAACTATGGCTACACCTTC. Protein sequence: CASSLAGNYGYTF.

This rearrangement joins TRBV9 to TRBJ1-1; 7 nucleotides align to TRBD1. Looked up from germline, CDR1 is SGDLS and CDR2 is YYNGEE. This CDR3 spans 14 amino acids. The V and J ends lost 4 bases and 4 bases, in that order; junction bases with no gene match: 7. CDR3 loop: CASSRGLVSTEAFF. As DNA, the CDR3 is TGTGCCAGCAGCAGGGGGCTGGTTAGCACTGAAGCTTTCTTT.

The chain is built from TRBV15 and TRBJ2-4; 9 bases are shared with TRBD1. CDR1 LNHNV and CDR2 YYDKDF come from the germline V gene (reference sequence). CDR3 size: 19 residues. Trimming removed 0 bases from V and 7 bases from J; junction bases left unmatched: 16. The CDR3 DNA follows: TGTGCCACCAGCAGAGATCGGGGGACAGGGTCAAACCGGTTCAACATTCAGTACTTC. Amino acid sequence: CATSRDRGTGSNRFNIQYF.

Concerning this clone itself: At one boundary the junction diverges from the germline segment, which might be a read error. This sequence joins TRBV11-3 and TRBJ1-2; D remains ambiguous. CDR3 length: 12 amino acids. The germline V gene encodes CDR1 SGHNT and CDR2 YENEEA. CDR3 bases: TGTGCCAGCAGCTTAGGGAACCGGGGAGACGTCTTC. It specifies CASSLGNRGDVF.

The rearrangement joins TRBV30 to TRBJ2-5; 9 bases are a match to TRBD2. CDR3 length: 15 amino acids. V was clipped by 0 bases and J by 7 bases; unmatched bases: 9. Germline V gene lookup returns CDR1 GTSNPN and CDR2 SVGIG (reference sequence). This CDR3 is CAWSVHSGSLGTQYF. As DNA, the CDR3 is TGTGCCTGGAGTGTACATAGCGGGAGCCTGGGGACCCAGTACTTC.

The V gene is TRBV27, the J gene TRBJ2-3, with D hard to call. The CDR3 length is 15 residues. Between the trimmed V and J ends, which lost 2 bases and 4 bases, there was a span of 13 bases. CDR1 is MNHEY and CDR2 is SMNVEV in the germline V gene (reference sequence). DNA of the CDR3: TGTGCCAGCAGTTTACTGTCGAATTTTGCAGATACGCAGTATTTT. This gives the protein CASSLLSNFADTQYF.

V is TRBV7-2 and J is TRBJ1-1, with TRBD1 as a possible D gene (5 bases). Between the trimmed V and J ends, which lost 0 bases and 3 bases, there was a span of 11 bases. The CDR3 is 15 residues long. Germline V gives CDR1 SGHTA, CDR2 FQGNSA. DNA of the CDR3: TGTGCCAGCAGCTTAGCGGCCGGGGGAGACACTGAAGCTTTCTTT. Translated, it gives CASSLAAGGDTEAFF. The full variable domain, rest sourced from reference TRBV7-2 and TRBJ1-1, is GAGVSQSPSNKVTEKGKDVELRCDPISGHTALYWYRQSLGQGLEFLIYFQGNSAPDKSGLPSDRFSAERTGGSVSTLTIQRTQQEDSAVYLCASSLAAGGDTEAFFGQGTRLTVV.

J is TRBJ1-2 and V is TRBV7-2, with D unresolved. Per germline, CDR1 SGHTA and CDR2 FQGNSA. V shed 4 bases and J shed 3 bases, with 9 bases lying between them. CDR3 size: 13 residues. CDR3: CASSSTGYYGYTF. The CDR3 DNA reads as TGTGCCAGCAGCTCGACGGGGTACTATGGCTACACCTTC.

The chain is built from TRBV4-3 and TRBJ1-4; D perhaps matches TRBD1 (5 bases). V was pared by 4 bases and J by 5 bases, with 8 bases between. The CDR3 consists of 13 residues. In germline, CDR1 is LGHNA, CDR2 YSLEER. The CDR3 DNA reads TGCGCCAGCAGCCCCAGGACAAATGAAAAACTGTTTTTT. Translation gives CASSPRTNEKLFF.

The V gene is TRBV2, the J gene TRBJ2-3; a weak D match, TRBD2 (5 bases). This CDR3 region has 13 residues. V dropped 7 bases and J dropped 6 bases, with 14 bases sitting between them. Germline assignment: CDR1 SNHLY and CDR2 FYNNEI. CDR3 in DNA: TGTGCCAGCATTCGAGCGGCTGGGGATACGCAGTATTTT. Its protein is CASIRAAGDTQYF.

The chain joins TRBV7-2 to TRBJ1-1; the match to TRBD1 covers 7 bases. CDR1 is SGHTA and CDR2 is FQGNSA in the germline V gene. Unmatched junction bases numbered 1, after V lost 5 bases and J lost 1 base. The CDR3 totals 13 residues. DNA of the CDR3: TGTGCCAGCAGCCGGGACAGGAACACTGAAGCTTTCTTT. Protein sequence: CASSRDRNTEAFF.

This chain connects TRBV5-1 to TRBJ2-3, with unresolved D. Germline assignment: CDR1 SGHRS and CDR2 YFSETQ. The CDR3 runs to 12 residues. Trimming removed 2 bases at V and 5 bases at J, with 6 bases between. The CDR3 loop reads CASSFWRDTQYF. The CDR3 nucleotides read TGCGCCAGCAGCTTCTGGAGAGATACGCAGTATTTT.

The chain combines TRBV7-9 with TRBJ2-2; D is unresolved. The CDR3 runs 15 residues. V dropped 2 bases and J dropped 0 bases, with 7 bases sitting between them. Germline V gene lookup returns CDR1 SEHNR and CDR2 FQNEAQ (reference sequence). The CDR3 bases are TGTGCCAGCAGCTTAAGACGGTCGAACACCGGGGAGCTGTTTTTT. As protein: CASSLRRSNTGELFF.

This sequence joins TRBV4-2 and TRBJ2-5, with a possible D match to TRBD2 (6 bases). V lost 9 bases and J 4 bases, leaving 27 bases between the germline ends. CDR1 and CDR2 (germline): LGHNA, YNFKEQ. The CDR3 length is 17 residues. For the CDR3, the DNA is TGTGCCAGACCCCGCGTGGCTAGCGCTAGGGTACGAGAGACCCAGTACTTC. The encoded protein is CARPRVASARVRETQYF.

The V call is TRBV11-2, the J call TRBJ1-2; D remains ambiguous. Germline V gene lookup returns CDR1 SGHAT and CDR2 FQNNGV. V dropped 0 bases and J dropped 8 bases, with 16 bases sitting between them. The CDR3 contains 15 residues. Here the CDR3 DNA reads TGTGCCAGCAGCTTAGATGGGCGGAGGGAGCAGGGCTACACCTTC. This gives the protein CASSLDGRREQGYTF. The complete variable domain, with remaining parts taken from reference TRBV11-2 and TRBJ1-2, reads EAGVAQSPRYKIIEKRQSVAFWCNPISGHATLYWYQQILGQGPKLLIQFQNNGVVDDSQLPKDRFSAERLKGVDSTLKIQPAKLEDSAVYLCASSLDGRREQGYTFGSGTRLTVV.

This chain links TRBV7-9 with TRBJ2-3; D is tentatively TRBD1 or TRBD2 (6 bases each). The CDR3 has 15 residues. The V end lost 0 bases, the J end lost 3 bases, and 10 bases lay between the germline ends. Germline V gene sequence: CDR1 SEHNR, CDR2 FQNEAQ (reference sequence). CDR3 coding DNA: TGTGCCAGCAGCTTAGCAGGGGGGAGGACAGATACGCAGTATTTT. This sequence encodes CASSLAGGRTDTQYF.

The CDR3 nucleotides are TGCGCCAGCAGCTCTGGGGACAGCTACGAGCAGTACTTC. This translates into CASSSGDSYEQYF. V usage is TRBV5-1 and J usage is TRBJ2-7; 7 bases map to TRBD1. The V and J ends lost 3 bases and 3 bases, in that order; junction bases with no gene match: 3. The CDR3 loop spans 13 amino acids. Per germline, CDR1 SGHRS and CDR2 YFSETQ.

V usage is TRBV18 and J usage is TRBJ1-5; D possibly corresponds to TRBD1 (5 bases). The germline V gene encodes CDR1 KGHSH and CDR2 LQKENI. The CDR3 spans 15 residues. Trimming pared 3 bases from V and 6 bases from J, leaving 15 bases between. The CDR3 loop reads CASSPENSRAQPQHF. The CDR3 DNA is TGTGCCAGCTCACCGGAAAATTCCAGGGCTCAGCCCCAGCATTTT.

V is TRBV2 and J is TRBJ1-3, with D hard to call. The V gene's germline CDR1 is SNHLY and CDR2 FYNNEI. Trimming removed 4 bases at V and 10 bases at J, with 14 bases between. The CDR3 length is 13 residues. This CDR3 is CASSAAGRRTIYF. DNA for the CDR3: TGTGCCAGCAGTGCGGCAGGCCGCCGAACCATATATTTT.